Here is one T cell receptor beta chain with its context. The antigen is undetermined. The entry originates in a study of early T cells in non-severe SARS-CoV-2 infection. The wider study: Sequencing of bulk RNA from unsorted whole blood was done, without chain pairing. General study points: VDJdb matching skewed toward anti-spike CD8 responses, missing private and CD4 specificities.

Unique molecular identifiers (one per individual cDNA molecule) were attached. Each CDR3 protein gets one entry after TCRdb re-called the 5' RACE reads with MiXCR. Seen here are some 34,000 distinct CDR3 sequences, 9.9% observed once, and the top ten hold 9% to 15%. This CDR3 is built from 14 residues. The germline V and J ends were trimmed by 1 base and 4 bases, with 8 bases remaining between them. In germline, CDR1 is KGHSH, CDR2 LQKENI. This TCR derives from an adult who was a healthcare worker with PCR-confirmed SARS-CoV-2 infection or an uninfected control (not recorded which). V is TRBV18 and J is TRBJ1-5, with D unclear. The material sequenced was whole blood. CDR3 protein: CASSPRGNNQPQHF. CDR3 nucleotides: TGTGCCAGCTCACCACGAGGGAATAATCAGCCCCAGCATTTT.